The T cell receptor (beta chain) under discussion was sequenced for a study of blood T cell repertoires in COVID-19. This clone was found many times. In the authors' methods: From reference gene primer amplification, estimates of nucleated cell counts were derived. Profiling relied on immunoSEQ multiplex PCR, and the TCRdb table lists in-frame clones only, not all of them. Clone size and V and J calls were adopted from that table, with D and trimming inferred from the DNA. Here the sample spans tens of thousands of clones, about 88% being singletons. The sequencing sample was made of peripheral blood. This TCR derives from a human donor in a cohort sampled during active COVID-19.

The CDR3 spells CASSLSSGSFGELFF. CDR3 coding DNA: TGTGCCAGCAGCTTAAGTAGCGGGAGTTTCGGGGAGCTGTTTTTT. V usage is TRBV7-3 and J usage is TRBJ2-2; 9 nucleotides align to TRBD2. CDR3 size: 15 residues. V dropped 1 base and J dropped 7; count of bases not matched to a gene: 4. CDR1 is SGHTA and CDR2 is FQGTGA in the germline V gene.